These 29 T cell receptor beta chains originate from one sample sequenced in a study of cytomegalovirus exposure and HLA in healthy donors (TCRdb year 2017). The library was built by means of the immunoSEQ multiplex PCR assay. A mixture of 60 forward primers for TCR Vbeta segments and 13 reverse primers for TCR Jbeta segments was used in the multiplex PCR. What TCRdb holds here is the immuneACCESS table cut down to in-frame rearrangements. Part of the clones is not present; checked against another copy, under half of the missing clones reflect an unresolved V gene, and the others are unexplained. The sample includes 200,000 to 250,000 clones, with around 73% observed a single time. The leading ten clones occupy around 4% of the sample. The sequencing input was PBMCs. These receptors all stem from a male donor in good health and CMV-seronegative.

This sequence joins TRBV6-4 and TRBJ2-1, with TRBD2 matching 8 bases. Trimming took 5 bases from V and 0 from J; bases not matched to a gene: 0. The CDR3 contains 14 residues. Germline V gene sequence: CDR1 MRHNA, CDR2 SNTAGT. This CDR3 reads CASSSGSSYNEQFF. CDR3 nucleotide sequence: TGTGCCAGCAGTAGCGGGAGCTCCTACAATGAGCAGTTCTTC.

The chain is built from TRBV29-1 and TRBJ2-5; possibly TRBD2 for D (6 bases). Germline CDR1 is SQVTM and CDR2 is ANQGSEA. CDR3 length: 15 amino acids. Trimming took off 5 bases at V and 4 bases at J, with 20 bases between the two ends. CDR3 coding DNA: TGCAGCGTTTGTATAGCGGTGGACCTTTCAGAGACCCAGTACTTC. Encoded protein: CSVCIAVDLSETQYF.

The rearrangement uses TRBV7-8 and TRBJ1-5; D gene uncertain. The CDR3 is 14 amino acids. V lost 5 bases, J lost 3 bases, and 11 bases lay in between. The germline V gene has CDR1 SGHVS and CDR2 FQNEAQ. The CDR3 reads CASSRSRDNQPQHF. In DNA, the CDR3 is TGTGCCAGCAGCCGAAGCCGGGACAATCAGCCCCAGCATTTT.

The chain joins TRBV5-4 to TRBJ2-3; D perhaps matches TRBD1 (6 bases). From germline, CDR1 is SGHNT and CDR2 YYREEE (reference sequence). Trimming stripped 0 bases from V and 5 bases from J, with 13 bases between. This CDR3 spans 15 amino acids. CDR3 protein: CASSLAGTPRDTQYF. In DNA, the CDR3 is TGTGCCAGCAGCTTGGCCGGGACACCAAGAGATACGCAGTATTTT.

The chain links TRBV28 to TRBJ1-4; maybe TRBD1 (5 bases). The germline CDR1 and CDR2 sequences are MDHEN and SYDVKM. This CDR3 contains 14 residues. Trimming shortened V by 3 bases and J by 8 bases, and 13 bases separated the two germline ends. CDR3 protein: CASSFPSWGEKLFF. For the CDR3, the DNA is TGTGCCAGCAGTTTCCCCTCCTGGGGCGAAAAACTGTTTTTT.

This chain joins TRBV10-3 and TRBJ2-5, with 7 bases matching TRBD1. The CDR3 contains 13 residues. Germline V lookup: CDR1 ENHRY, CDR2 SYGVKD. J was trimmed by 2 bases and V by 5 bases; bases with no gene match: 2. The CDR3 here is CAISPTGQETQYF. The CDR3 bases are TGTGCCATCAGTCCGACAGGGCAAGAGACCCAGTACTTC.

The chain has TRBV9 and TRBJ2-5, with 9 bases aligning to TRBD1. The tail of the sequence fits TRBJ2-7 better, so the J call may be wrong. The germline V gene encodes CDR1 SGDLS and CDR2 YYNGEE. The CDR3 has 14 residues. The CDR3 here is CASSIGTGSYEQYF. The CDR3 bases are TGTGCCAGCAGTATAGGGACAGGGAGCTACGAGCAGTACTTC.

The J gene is TRBJ2-3, the V gene TRBV9; D gene ambiguous. The CDR3 spans 15 residues. V was cut by 0 bases and J by 2 bases, with 10 bases left in between. Germline CDR1 is SGDLS and CDR2 is YYNGEE. CDR3 coding DNA: TGTGCCAGCAGCGTAGTACACCTCCCCACAGATACGCAGTATTTT. Translated, it gives CASSVVHLPTDTQYF.

The V call is TRBV7-2, the J call TRBJ2-7; D is unresolved. CDR3 length: 14 amino acids. Germline loops: CDR1 SGHTA, CDR2 FQGNSA. Between the trimmed V and J ends, which lost 0 bases and 1 base, there was a span of 7 bases. DNA for the CDR3: TGTGCCAGCAGCTTAGCATGGCTTTCCTACGAGCAGTACTTC. Protein product: CASSLAWLSYEQYF.

The J gene is TRBJ2-7, the V gene TRBV15; D is undetermined. The V end lost 0 bases, the J end lost 2 bases, and 14 bases lay between the germline ends. The CDR3 length is 16 residues. Germline assignment: CDR1 LNHNV and CDR2 YYDKDF (reference sequence). In nucleotides, the CDR3 is TGTGCCACCAGCAGAGAATGGGCCAGTTTCCCCTACGAGCAGTACTTC. This gives the protein CATSREWASFPYEQYF.

The gene calls are TRBV6-5 and TRBJ2-7; 8 nucleotides line up with TRBD1. This CDR3 has 16 residues. Germline V lookup: CDR1 MNHEY, CDR2 SVGAGI. V gave up 0 bases and J gave up 0 bases; unmatched junction bases: 4. The CDR3 coding sequence is TGTGCCAGCAGTTACTCCGGGACAGGCACCTCCTACGAGCAGTACTTC. Translating it yields CASSYSGTGTSYEQYF.

This clone occurred a few times. CDR3 coding DNA: TGTGCCAGCAGTTTCAAAGGGGGTGGCAATCAGCCCCAGCATTTT. Protein product: CASSFKGGGNQPQHF. The chain couples TRBV27 to TRBJ1-5; D might be TRBD1 (6 bases). The CDR3 length is 15 residues. Germline lookup yields CDR1 MNHEY and CDR2 SMNVEV (reference sequence). Trimming removed 3 bases at V and 2 bases at J, with 11 bases between.

On this clone: The sample has other DNA sequences that encode this CDR3 too. The V gene is TRBV19, the J gene TRBJ2-7; 10 bases align to TRBD1. V lost 6 bases to trimming and J lost 3 bases; unmatched junction nucleotides: 5. CDR1 is LNHDA, CDR2 SQIVND, per germline (reference sequence). The CDR3 extends over 14 amino acids. CDR3: CASSTGTGDYEQYF. The DNA for the CDR3 is TGTGCCAGTAGCACCGGGACAGGGGACTACGAGCAGTACTTC.

V gene TRBV28 combines with J gene TRBJ1-2, with D possibly TRBD1 on 5 matching bases. The V gene lost 7 bases and the J gene lost 0 bases, with 15 bases spanning the gap. The CDR3 length is 15 residues. Germline CDR1 reads MDHEN; CDR2 reads SYDVKM. This chain's CDR3 is CASTREGPPNYGYTF. CDR3 in DNA: TGTGCCAGCACCAGGGAGGGGCCCCCTAACTATGGCTACACCTTC.

The chain joins TRBV19 to TRBJ1-1, with a possible D match to TRBD1 (6 bases). The V end lost 4 bases, the J end lost 4 bases, and 16 bases lay between the germline ends. Germline V lookup: CDR1 LNHDA, CDR2 SQIVND (reference sequence). This CDR3 has 15 amino acids. The CDR3 DNA reads as TGTGCCAGTAGTAGGACAGTTGGGGGTGGCACTGAAGCTTTCTTT. It codes for CASSRTVGGGTEAFF.

This sequence joins TRBV5-1 and TRBJ2-5; 12 nucleotides align to TRBD2. The germline V gene encodes CDR1 SGHRS and CDR2 YFSETQ. This CDR3 comprises 15 residues. Losses at the gene ends were 4 bases for V and 1 base for J; bases not matched to a gene: 2. DNA of the CDR3: TGCGCCAGCAGCCAGACTAGCGGGGGCCAAGAGACCCAGTACTTC. Amino acids: CASSQTSGGQETQYF. The whole variable domain, remainder taken from reference TRBV5-1 and TRBJ2-5, is KAGVTQTPRYLIKTRGQQVTLSCSPISGHRSVSWYQQTPGQGLQFLFEYFSETQRNKGNFPGRFSGRQFSNSRSEMNVSTLELGDSALYLCASSQTSGGQETQYFGPGTRLLVL.

V and J are TRBV30 and TRBJ2-1; 8 bases match TRBD2. Germline V gives CDR1 GTSNPN, CDR2 SVGIG (reference sequence). This CDR3 has 19 residues. The junction had 22 bases not matched to a gene; V was cut back by 4 bases and J by 5 bases. CDR3 DNA: TGTGCCTGGACCCCCCCCCGGGCTAGCGGGTGGACCCTAAACAATGAGCAGTTCTTC. Translating it yields CAWTPPRASGWTLNNEQFF.

This clone was seen once. The gene calls are TRBV7-9 and TRBJ2-3, with 10 nucleotides matching TRBD1. Germline V gives CDR1 SEHNR, CDR2 FQNEAQ (reference sequence). V was clipped by 7 bases and J by 3 bases; unmatched bases: 13. This CDR3 region has 17 residues. CDR3 coding DNA: TGTGCCAGCATCAACATACCGGGACAGGGGTCAACAGATACGCAGTATTTT. Its protein is CASINIPGQGSTDTQYF.

As concerns this clone: A read error may account for a junction end that differs from germline. This rearrangement joins TRBV28 to TRBJ2-7, with a tentative D call TRBD2 (5 bases). Germline V lookup: CDR1 MDHEN, CDR2 SYDVKM. CDR3 length: 11 residues. The CDR3 reads CASSFFGDPLF. The CDR3 coding sequence is TGTGCCAGCAGTTTTTTCGGGGATCCCCTTTTC.

This clone has only a few counts. In DNA form, the CDR3 reads TGTGCCAGTAGTATAGGAAAGAGGATTCCACCCCTCCACTTT. As protein: CASSIGKRIPPLHF. The chain links TRBV19 to TRBJ1-6; D not resolved. Germline V CDR1 and CDR2: LNHDA, SQIVND (reference sequence). V was cut by 1 base and J by 11 bases, with 12 bases left in between. The length of the CDR3 is 14 residues.

CDR3 in amino acids: CARRPGRECCGELFF. The DNA of the CDR3 is TGTGCCAGACGACCCGGCCGGGAGTGTTGCGGGGAGCTGTTTTTT. V usage is TRBV25-1 and J usage is TRBJ2-2; a weak D match, TRBD2 (6 bases). Trimming pared 9 bases from V and 7 bases from J, leaving 21 bases between. CDR3 length: 15 amino acids. Germline loops: CDR1 MGHDK, CDR2 SYGVNS.

The chain uses TRBV19 and TRBJ2-1; TRBD1 aligns across 9 bases. Germline V gene data show CDR1 as LNHDA and CDR2 as SQIVND (reference sequence). The CDR3 runs to 16 residues. V lost 5 bases to trimming and J lost 0 bases; unmatched junction nucleotides: 5. CDR3 coding DNA: TGTGCCAGTAGTGTACCGACAGGGGGCTCCTACAATGAGCAGTTCTTC. It encodes CASSVPTGGSYNEQFF.

V is TRBV29-1 and J is TRBJ1-2; no definite D call. CDR1 and CDR2 from the germline V gene are SQVTM and ANQGSEA. The CDR3 covers 14 residues. Trimming left V 4 bases short and J 7 bases short, with 19 bases between. CDR3 DNA: TGCAGCGTTGTAAAACAGTCGATGAGTGGTGGCTACACCTTC. Residues: CSVVKQSMSGGYTF.

This sequence joins TRBV29-1 and TRBJ2-2, with 9 bases fitting TRBD1. CDR1 is SQVTM, CDR2 ANQGSEA, per germline. The CDR3 consists of 15 residues. V was pared by 4 bases and J by 7 bases, with 10 bases of the junction left unmatched. The CDR3 loop reads CSVASGTGLGGELFF. The CDR3 nucleotides read TGCAGCGTTGCCTCCGGGACAGGGTTAGGCGGGGAGCTGTTTTTT.

V usage is TRBV27 and J usage is TRBJ1-1; TRBD1 agrees at 11 bases. V shed 5 bases, J shed 0 bases, and the junction held 5 bases outside the gene matches. In germline, CDR1 is MNHEY, CDR2 SMNVEV (reference sequence). CDR3 length equals 16 residues. The chain's CDR3 is CASSLGQGALNTEAFF. The CDR3 region has the DNA TGTGCCAGCAGTCTAGGACAGGGGGCCTTGAACACTGAAGCTTTCTTT.

This clone has more than one count but fewer than ten. For the CDR3, the DNA is TGTGCCAGCAGTGCCACTAGCGGGACTACCGGGGAGCTGTTTTTT. Protein sequence: CASSATSGTTGELFF. The chain uses TRBV6-1 and TRBJ2-2; 10 nucleotides agree with TRBD2. Per germline, CDR1 MNHNS and CDR2 SASEGT. The CDR3 has 15 residues. The ends lost 4 bases at V and 5 bases at J; junction bases unmatched: 4.

This chain links TRBV2 with TRBJ2-5, with 7 bases aligning to TRBD2. The J call may be wrong; the DNA end is better matched by TRBJ2-7. The germline V gene encodes CDR1 SNHLY and CDR2 FYNNEI. This CDR3 is built from 14 residues. The CDR3 loop is CASSEAGGNYEQYF. The CDR3 DNA reads TGTGCCAGCAGTGAAGCGGGGGGGAACTACGAGCAGTACTTC.

The chain joins TRBV9 to TRBJ2-3; TRBD2 is a possible D gene (6 bases). The germline CDR1 and CDR2 sequences are SGDLS and YYNGEE. The CDR3 spans 17 residues. V was shortened by 0 bases and J by 2 bases, with 16 bases between the two germline ends. The CDR3 nucleotides are TGTGCCAGCAGCGTAGACGGGAGAGGGGCGATCACAGATACGCAGTATTTT. Translation: CASSVDGRGAITDTQYF.

The chain carries TRBV2 and TRBJ2-3; TRBD1 matches at 7 bases. The CDR3 covers 11 residues. With V trimmed by 10 bases and J by 6 bases, 4 bases remained unmatched. The V gene's germline CDR1 is SNHLY and CDR2 FYNNEI. CDR3 amino acids: CATPQGDTQYF. CDR3 bases: TGTGCCACCCCACAGGGGGATACGCAGTATTTT.